One and the same sample provided the 21 T cell receptor beta chains below, sequenced in a study of cytomegalovirus exposure and HLA in healthy donors. PCR primers comprised 60 Vbeta and 13 Jbeta primers. The table came from immunoSEQ multiplex PCR; TCRdb's copy has only in-frame clones and leaves some out. Here the sample spans about 160,000 clones, approximately 80% being singletons. Specimen: PBMCs. These receptors were collected from a woman in her thirties or forties in good health and CMV-seropositive.

The chain couples TRBV5-1 to TRBJ2-1, with a tentative D call TRBD2 (5 bases). V gave up 0 bases and J gave up 8 bases, with 15 bases separating them. The V gene's germline CDR1 is SGHRS and CDR2 YFSETQ. The CDR3 is 15 residues long. CDR3 nucleotide sequence: TGCGCCAGCAGCTTGGTCCTCGGGGAAAGGGATGAGCAGTTCTTC. Translation: CASSLVLGERDEQFF.

The rearrangement links TRBV6-6 to TRBJ1-6; D possibly corresponds to TRBD1 (5 bases). The ends were cut back, 6 bases at V and 8 bases at J, with 17 bases in the middle. Per the germline V gene, CDR1 is MNHNY and CDR2 is SVGAGI (reference sequence). This CDR3 has 15 residues. Here the CDR3 reads CASRASGTGDSPLHF. The CDR3 DNA is TGTGCCAGCAGGGCTTCCGGGACGGGGGATTCACCCCTCCACTTT.

The genes are TRBV5-5 and TRBJ2-1, with D unresolved. The CDR3 has 16 residues. V lost 2 bases to trimming and J lost 2 bases, with 14 bases between them. Germline CDR1 SGHKS, CDR2 YYEKEE (reference sequence). CDR3 loop: CASSFFVEAPYNEQFF. For the CDR3, the DNA is TGTGCCAGCAGCTTCTTCGTCGAGGCCCCCTACAATGAGCAGTTCTTC.

The chain recombines TRBV6-1 with TRBJ1-2; no clear D gene. Germline CDR1 and CDR2: MNHNS and SASEGT. The V and J ends lost 5 bases and 0 bases respectively, with 10 bases between them. This CDR3 spans 14 amino acids. Here the CDR3 reads CASSPSLTNYGYTF. The CDR3 coding sequence is TGTGCCAGCAGTCCTAGCCTAACTAACTATGGCTACACCTTC.

The chain has TRBV19 and TRBJ2-4; 8 bases line up with TRBD2. J gave up 0 bases and V 4 bases, and 8 bases lay outside the gene matches. CDR3 length: 17 residues. Germline CDR1 reads LNHDA; CDR2 reads SQIVND (reference sequence). CDR3 nucleotide sequence: TGTGCCAGTAGTACAATACCGGGACTAGTAGCCAAAAACATTCAGTACTTC. It encodes CASSTIPGLVAKNIQYF.

The chain combines TRBV11-2 with TRBJ1-2, with TRBD1 matching over 9 bases. In germline, CDR1 is SGHAT, CDR2 FQNNGV. The V gene end was trimmed by 5 bases and the J gene end by 8 bases; junction bases not matched to a gene: 12. The CDR3 contains 15 residues. The CDR3 DNA reads TGTGCCAGCAGCCTTGGCACCGGGACAGGGTCCGGCTACACCTTC. Translated, it gives CASSLGTGTGSGYTF.

J is TRBJ1-1 and V is TRBV11-1; D ambiguous. Germline V gives CDR1 SGHAT, CDR2 FQDESV (reference sequence). Trimming stripped 6 bases from V and 2 bases from J, with 10 bases between. The CDR3 length is 13 residues. The CDR3 DNA follows: TGTGCCAGCAGAACCGCGAGAAACACTGAAGCTTTCTTT. It yields the protein CASRTARNTEAFF.

The V gene is TRBV11-2, the J gene TRBJ1-2; 7 nucleotides match TRBD1. Losses at the gene ends were 5 bases for V and 4 bases for J; bases not matched to a gene: 10. Germline V CDR1 and CDR2: SGHAT, FQNNGV. The CDR3 totals 15 residues. The CDR3 is CASSPLRGTLYGYTF. The CDR3 nucleotides are TGTGCCAGCAGCCCCCTCAGGGGGACACTCTATGGCTACACCTTC. The whole variable domain, remainder taken from reference TRBV11-2 and TRBJ1-2, is EAGVAQSPRYKIIEKRQSVAFWCNPISGHATLYWYQQILGQGPKLLIQFQNNGVVDDSQLPKDRFSAERLKGVDSTLKIQPAKLEDSAVYLCASSPLRGTLYGYTFGSGTRLTVV.

This chain connects TRBV2 to TRBJ1-2; D uncertain. Germline V gene sequence: CDR1 SNHLY, CDR2 FYNNEI. Trimming stripped 1 base from V and 6 bases from J, with 12 bases between. The CDR3 contains 14 residues. The chain's CDR3 is CASSEVVAGNGYTF. CDR3 coding DNA: TGTGCCAGCAGTGAAGTGGTGGCGGGTAATGGCTACACCTTC.

This rearrangement joins TRBV9 to TRBJ2-4; 9 bases line up with TRBD2. Germline V lookup: CDR1 SGDLS, CDR2 YYNGEE. Trimming at V came to 4 bases and at J to 7 bases, leaving 9 bases not matched to a gene. The length of the CDR3 is 15 residues. CDR3 amino acids: CASSPAGGPANIQYF. CDR3 nucleotides: TGTGCCAGCAGCCCTGCGGGGGGGCCGGCGAACATTCAGTACTTC.

The chain is built from TRBV6-5 and TRBJ1-1; 7 positions agree with TRBD1. Germline V gene sequence: CDR1 MNHEY, CDR2 SVGAGI. The CDR3 length is 14 residues. With 7 bases clipped from V and 1 base from J, the junction kept 6 bases outside the gene matches. CDR3: CASTEGQKNTEAFF. In DNA, the CDR3 is TGTGCCAGCACCGAGGGACAGAAGAACACTGAAGCTTTCTTT.

Only a few counts were recorded for this clone. The chain has TRBV5-1 and TRBJ1-1; D remains unclear. There are 13 residues in the CDR3. Trimming took off 1 base at V and 1 base at J, with 5 bases between the two ends. The germline V gene encodes CDR1 SGHRS and CDR2 YFSETQ. In nucleotides, the CDR3 is TGCGCCAGCAGCTTGCGGGGGAACACTGAAGCTTTCTTT. This sequence encodes CASSLRGNTEAFF.

CDR3 region: CASSLGGPQPQHF. CDR3 DNA: TGTGCCAGCAGCTTGGGGGGGCCCCAGCCCCAGCATTTT. This chain uses TRBV7-6 with TRBJ1-5, with TRBD1 as a possible D gene (6 bases). The germline gives CDR1 SGHVS, CDR2 FNYEAQ. V was cut by 3 bases and J by 7 bases, with 10 bases left in between. The CDR3 contains 13 residues. Full variable domain (missing parts from reference TRBV7-6 and TRBJ1-5): GAGVSQSPRYKVTKRGQDVALRCDPISGHVSLYWYRQALGQGPEFLTYFNYEAQQDKSGLPNDRFSAERPEGSISTLTIQRTEQRDSAMYRCASSLGGPQPQHFGDGTRLSIL.

This clone has just a few counts. The chain carries TRBV5-4 and TRBJ2-7; weak D call: TRBD2 (7 bases). This CDR3 is built from 14 residues. Trimming stripped 1 base from V and 7 bases from J, with 15 bases between. CDR1 is SGHNT, CDR2 YYREEE, per germline (reference sequence). The CDR3 DNA reads as TGTGCCAGCAGCTTGCCCGGGGGGCTGGGTGAGCAGTACTTC. This translates into CASSLPGGLGEQYF.

V is TRBV28 and J is TRBJ1-6; 9 nucleotides match TRBD1. The V gene's germline CDR1 is MDHEN and CDR2 SYDVKM. CDR3 length: 15 amino acids. V was clipped by 4 bases and J by 6 bases; unmatched bases: 4. In nucleotides, the CDR3 is TGTGCCAGCAGTTCTCGGGACAGGGCTAATTCACCCCTCCACTTT. Its protein is CASSSRDRANSPLHF.

The chain recombines TRBV11-2 with TRBJ2-5; weak D call: TRBD2 (5 bases). The germline V gene has CDR1 SGHAT and CDR2 FQNNGV. V shed 1 base and J shed 2 bases, with 11 bases lying between them. This CDR3 has 15 amino acids. The CDR3 nucleotides read TGTGCCAGCAGCTTAGGGACGGGGAAACAAGAGACCCAGTACTTC. It codes for CASSLGTGKQETQYF. Supplemented by reference TRBV11-2 and TRBJ2-5, the full variable domain reads EAGVAQSPRYKIIEKRQSVAFWCNPISGHATLYWYQQILGQGPKLLIQFQNNGVVDDSQLPKDRFSAERLKGVDSTLKIQPAKLEDSAVYLCASSLGTGKQETQYFGPGTRLLVL.

The sample holds a few counts of this clone. This chain joins TRBV6-5 and TRBJ1-6; D unresolved. The germline V gene has CDR1 MNHEY and CDR2 SVGAGI. The CDR3 totals 14 residues. V was pared by 2 bases and J by 8 bases, with 10 bases between. The CDR3 sequence is CASSYSGGDSPLHF. The CDR3, as DNA: TGTGCCAGCAGTTACAGTGGCGGGGATTCACCCCTCCACTTT.

Only one count was recorded for this clone. The chain carries TRBV7-6 and TRBJ2-7; TRBD1 agrees at 7 bases. The CDR3 is 15 amino acids. The germline V gene encodes CDR1 SGHVS and CDR2 FNYEAQ. Trimming at V came to 3 bases and at J to 2 bases, leaving 7 bases not matched to a gene. CDR3 nucleotide sequence: TGTGCCAGCAGCTTTTCCGGGACAGAAGCCTACGAGCAGTACTTC. It encodes CASSFSGTEAYEQYF.

DNA for the CDR3: TGTGCCAGCATGCACCGCGGGGAATCCTACGAGCAGTACTTC. Translating gives CASMHRGESYEQYF. The J gene is TRBJ2-7, the V gene TRBV7-8; D possibly corresponds to TRBD2 (6 bases). The CDR3 length is 14 residues. CDR1 and CDR2 (germline): SGHVS, FQNEAQ. Trimming removed 7 bases from V and 1 base from J, with 14 bases in between.

As regards this clone: Other DNA variants within this sample encode the same CDR3. J is TRBJ2-7 and V is TRBV5-1; 9 nucleotides line up with TRBD1. V shed 2 bases and J 4 bases; nucleotides not matched to a gene: 4. This CDR3 contains 14 residues. The germline CDR1 and CDR2 sequences are SGHRS and YFSETQ. In DNA form, the CDR3 reads TGCGCCAGCAGCTTTGGACAGGGGCTGTACGAGCAGTACTTC. It is translated as CASSFGQGLYEQYF.

The rearrangement joins TRBV30 to TRBJ2-3; a weak D match, TRBD2 (5 bases). The V and J ends lost 5 bases and 10 bases respectively, with 16 bases between them. Germline CDR1 and CDR2: GTSNPN and SVGIG (reference sequence). CDR3 length: 12 amino acids. CDR3 bases: TGTGCCTGGGGAGGAGGAGCCCCGCCGCAGTATTTT. This encodes CAWGGGAPPQYF.